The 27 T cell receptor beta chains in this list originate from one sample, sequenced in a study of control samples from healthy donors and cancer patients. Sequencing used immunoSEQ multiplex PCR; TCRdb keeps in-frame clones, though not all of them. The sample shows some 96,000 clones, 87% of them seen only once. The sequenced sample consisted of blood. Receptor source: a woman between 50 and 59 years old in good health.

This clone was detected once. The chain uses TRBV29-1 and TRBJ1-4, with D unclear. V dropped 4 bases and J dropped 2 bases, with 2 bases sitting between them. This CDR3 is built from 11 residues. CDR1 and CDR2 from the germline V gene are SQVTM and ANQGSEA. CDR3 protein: CSVGTNEKLFF. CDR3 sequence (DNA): TGCAGCGTTGGGACTAATGAAAAACTGTTTTTT.

In DNA form, the CDR3 reads TGTGCCAGCAGCAAAGCGGGCATACAGTATGGCTACACCTTC. This gives the protein CASSKAGIQYGYTF. The genes are TRBV21-1 and TRBJ1-2; no DNA check was done on the table's D call, TRBD1. TRBV21-1 represents a pseudogene. This CDR3 comprises 14 residues.

CDR3 amino acids: CASSLMATGTAEAFF. In DNA form, the CDR3 reads TGTGCCAGCAGCCTCATGGCAACAGGGACAGCTGAAGCTTTCTTT. The rearrangement uses TRBV14 and TRBJ1-1, with 7 bases lining up with TRBD1. Germline V gene data show CDR1 as SGHDN and CDR2 as FVKESK. The CDR3 contains 15 residues. Trimming took 4 bases from V and 6 from J; bases not matched to a gene: 11.

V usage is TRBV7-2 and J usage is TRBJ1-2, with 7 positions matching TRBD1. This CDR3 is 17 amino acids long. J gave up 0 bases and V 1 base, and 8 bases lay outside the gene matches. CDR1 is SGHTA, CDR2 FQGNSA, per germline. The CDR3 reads CASSLVTRTGANYGYTF. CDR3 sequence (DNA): TGTGCCAGCAGCTTAGTGACCCGGACAGGAGCTAACTATGGCTACACCTTC. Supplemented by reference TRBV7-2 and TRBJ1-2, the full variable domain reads GAGVSQSPSNKVTEKGKDVELRCDPISGHTALYWYRQSLGQGLEFLIYFQGNSAPDKSGLPSDRFSAERTGGSVSTLTIQRTQQEDSAVYLCASSLVTRTGANYGYTFGSGTRLTVV.

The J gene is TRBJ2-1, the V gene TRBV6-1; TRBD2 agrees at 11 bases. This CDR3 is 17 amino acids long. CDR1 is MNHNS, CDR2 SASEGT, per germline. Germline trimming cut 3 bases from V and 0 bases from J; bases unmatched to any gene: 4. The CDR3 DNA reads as TGTGCCAGCAGTGACTTAGGGACTAGCGGCTCCTACAATGAGCAGTTCTTC. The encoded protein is CASSDLGTSGSYNEQFF.

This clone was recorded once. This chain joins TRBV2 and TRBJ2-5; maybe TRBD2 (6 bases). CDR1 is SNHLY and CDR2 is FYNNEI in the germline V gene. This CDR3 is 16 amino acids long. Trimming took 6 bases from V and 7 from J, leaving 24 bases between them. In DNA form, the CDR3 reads TGTGCCAGCAGGGGGCCAAACAGTGACGCCGGGGGGACCCAGTACTTC. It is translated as CASRGPNSDAGGTQYF.

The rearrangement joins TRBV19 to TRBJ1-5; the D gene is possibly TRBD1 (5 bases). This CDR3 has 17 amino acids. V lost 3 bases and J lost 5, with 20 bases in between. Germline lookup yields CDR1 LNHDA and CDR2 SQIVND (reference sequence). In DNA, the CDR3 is TGTGCCAGTAGTATTGGCCCGAAGGGGAACTTACATCAGCCCCAGCATTTT. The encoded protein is CASSIGPKGNLHQPQHF.

CDR3 amino acids: CASSKGGAGTSTDTQYF. Here the CDR3 DNA reads TGTGCCAGTAGCAAAGGCGGTGCGGGGACGAGCACAGATACGCAGTATTTT. The J gene is TRBJ2-3, the V gene TRBV19; TRBD2 is a possible D gene (6 bases). V lost 6 bases, J lost 0 bases, and 19 bases lay in between. This CDR3 region has 17 residues. Germline V gene sequence: CDR1 LNHDA, CDR2 SQIVND (reference sequence).

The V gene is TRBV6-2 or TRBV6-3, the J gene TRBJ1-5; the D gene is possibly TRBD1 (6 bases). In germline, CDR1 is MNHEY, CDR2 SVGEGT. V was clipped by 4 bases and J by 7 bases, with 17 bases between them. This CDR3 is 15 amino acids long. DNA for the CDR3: TGTGCCAGCAGTTCTATCCAGGGGCCGGGGCAGCCCCAGCATTTT. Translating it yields CASSSIQGPGQPQHF.

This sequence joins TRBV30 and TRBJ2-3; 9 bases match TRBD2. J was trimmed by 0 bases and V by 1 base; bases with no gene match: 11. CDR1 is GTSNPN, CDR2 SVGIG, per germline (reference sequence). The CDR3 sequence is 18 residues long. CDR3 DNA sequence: TGTGCCTGGAGTGGGATTCCCTCGACTAGCGGCAGCACAGATACGCAGTATTTT. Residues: CAWSGIPSTSGSTDTQYF.

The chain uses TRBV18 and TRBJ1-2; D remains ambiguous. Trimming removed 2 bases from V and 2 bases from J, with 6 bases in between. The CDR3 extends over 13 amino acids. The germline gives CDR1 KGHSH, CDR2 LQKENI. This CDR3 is CASSPVSNYGYTF. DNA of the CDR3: TGTGCCAGCTCACCAGTGTCAAACTATGGCTACACCTTC.

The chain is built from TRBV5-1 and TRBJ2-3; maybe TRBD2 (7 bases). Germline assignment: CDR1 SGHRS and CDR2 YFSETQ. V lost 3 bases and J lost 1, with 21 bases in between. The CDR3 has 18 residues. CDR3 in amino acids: CASSYRWRGPSRTDTQYF. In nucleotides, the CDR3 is TGCGCCAGCAGCTACCGTTGGCGGGGGCCTTCACGCACAGATACGCAGTATTTT.

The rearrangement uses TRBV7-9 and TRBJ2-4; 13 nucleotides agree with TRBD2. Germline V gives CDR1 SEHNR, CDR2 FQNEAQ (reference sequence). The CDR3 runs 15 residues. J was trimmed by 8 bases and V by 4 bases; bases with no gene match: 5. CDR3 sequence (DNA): TGTGCCAGCAGCTCCGGACTAGCGGGAGTAGACATTCAGTACTTC. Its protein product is CASSSGLAGVDIQYF.

The CDR3 loop reads CASSYVRGTLHF. CDR3 nucleotide sequence: TGTGCCAGCAGTTACGTACGGGGGACCCTCCACTTT. The chain links TRBV6-5 to TRBJ1-6, with D possibly matching TRBD1 (5 bases). The germline gives CDR1 MNHEY, CDR2 SVGAGI. This CDR3 has 12 amino acids. Deletions cut 2 bases from V and 14 bases from J, with 10 bases between.

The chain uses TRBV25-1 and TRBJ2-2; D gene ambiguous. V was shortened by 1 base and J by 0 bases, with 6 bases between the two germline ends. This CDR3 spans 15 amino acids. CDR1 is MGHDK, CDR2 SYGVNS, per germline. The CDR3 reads CASSEFPTNTGELFF. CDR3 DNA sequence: TGTGCCAGCAGTGAATTCCCAACGAACACCGGGGAGCTGTTTTTT.

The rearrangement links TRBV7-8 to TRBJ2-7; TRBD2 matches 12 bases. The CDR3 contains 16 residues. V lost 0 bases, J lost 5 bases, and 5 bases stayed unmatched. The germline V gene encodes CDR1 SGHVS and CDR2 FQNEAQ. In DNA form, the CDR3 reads TGTGCCAGCAGCTTAGCGGGCCGACTAGCGGGAGACGAGCAGTACGTC. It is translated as CASSLAGRLAGDEQYV.

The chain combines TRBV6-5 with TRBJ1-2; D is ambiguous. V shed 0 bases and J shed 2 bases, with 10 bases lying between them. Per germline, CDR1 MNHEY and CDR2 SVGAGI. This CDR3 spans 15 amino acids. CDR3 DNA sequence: TGTGCCAGCAGTTACTCGAGTAGCAGCAACTATGGCTACACCTTC. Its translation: CASSYSSSSNYGYTF.

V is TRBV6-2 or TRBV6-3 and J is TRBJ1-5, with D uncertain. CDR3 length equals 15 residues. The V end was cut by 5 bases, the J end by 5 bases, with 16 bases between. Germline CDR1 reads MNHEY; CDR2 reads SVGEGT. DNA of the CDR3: TGTGCCAGCAGTCCGATTGGCAGATACGATCAGCCCCAGCATTTT. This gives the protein CASSPIGRYDQPQHF.

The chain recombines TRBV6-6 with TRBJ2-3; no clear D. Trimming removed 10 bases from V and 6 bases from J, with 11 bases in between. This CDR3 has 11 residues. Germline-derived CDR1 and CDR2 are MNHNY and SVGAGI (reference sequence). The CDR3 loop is CATTQRDTQYF. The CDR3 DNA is TGTGCCACCACTCAACGCGATACGCAGTATTTT.

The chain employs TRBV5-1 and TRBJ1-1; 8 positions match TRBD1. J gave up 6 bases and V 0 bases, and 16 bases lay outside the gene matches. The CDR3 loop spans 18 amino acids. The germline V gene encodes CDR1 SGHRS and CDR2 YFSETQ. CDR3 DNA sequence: TGCGCCAGCAGCTTGGGAGCAGGGGGCGGAGATGGGGTCTCTGAAGCTTTCTTT. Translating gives CASSLGAGGGDGVSEAFF.

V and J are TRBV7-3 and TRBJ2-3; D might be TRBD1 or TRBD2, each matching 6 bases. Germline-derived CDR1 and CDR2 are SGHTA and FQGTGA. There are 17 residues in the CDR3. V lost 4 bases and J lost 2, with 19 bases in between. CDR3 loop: CASSSLDGGRATDTQYF. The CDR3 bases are TGTGCCAGCAGCTCCTTGGACGGGGGCCGGGCCACAGATACGCAGTATTTT.

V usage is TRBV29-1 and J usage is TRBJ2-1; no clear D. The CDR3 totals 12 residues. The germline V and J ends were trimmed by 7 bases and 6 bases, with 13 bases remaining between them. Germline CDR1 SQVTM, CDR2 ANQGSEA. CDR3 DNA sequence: TGCAGCGCGTCCGGGTCAGGCAATGAGCAGTTCTTC. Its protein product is CSASGSGNEQFF.

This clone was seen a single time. CDR3 bases: TGTGCCAGCAGCCCCATAGGATGGGGGGTAAATGAAGCTTTCTTT. This translates into CASSPIGWGVNEAFF. V usage is TRBV9 and J usage is TRBJ1-1, with a weak D call TRBD1 (5 bases). This CDR3 spans 15 amino acids. Germline CDR1 and CDR2: SGDLS and YYNGEE. The V end was cut by 4 bases, the J end by 7 bases, with 20 bases between.

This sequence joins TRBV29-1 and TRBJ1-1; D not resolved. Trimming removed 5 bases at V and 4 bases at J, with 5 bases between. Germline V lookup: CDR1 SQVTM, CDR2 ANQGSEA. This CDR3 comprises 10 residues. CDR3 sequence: CSVPGTEAFF. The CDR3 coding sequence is TGCAGCGTTCCGGGCACTGAAGCTTTCTTT.

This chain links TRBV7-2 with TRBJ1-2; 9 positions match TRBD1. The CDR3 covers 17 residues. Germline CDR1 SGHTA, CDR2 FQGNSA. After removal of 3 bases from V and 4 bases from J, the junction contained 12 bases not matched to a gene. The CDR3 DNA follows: TGTGCCAGCAGCTTCTCGAGTTATGGGACAGGGCCCTATGGCTACACCTTC. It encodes CASSFSSYGTGPYGYTF.

CDR3 DNA sequence: TGTGCCAGCTCACCCGCAGGAAAGCGCACCTACGAGCAGTACTTC. As protein: CASSPAGKRTYEQYF. The chain joins TRBV18 to TRBJ2-7; D call uncertain. Trimming removed 3 bases at V and 2 bases at J, with 14 bases between. The CDR3 is 15 residues long. CDR1 is KGHSH and CDR2 is LQKENI in the germline V gene.

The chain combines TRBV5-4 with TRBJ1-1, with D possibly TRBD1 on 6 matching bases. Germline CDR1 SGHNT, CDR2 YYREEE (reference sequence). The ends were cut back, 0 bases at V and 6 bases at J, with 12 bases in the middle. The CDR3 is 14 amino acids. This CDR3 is CASSLGSGGPEAFF. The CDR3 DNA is TGTGCCAGCAGCTTGGGGTCGGGGGGCCCTGAAGCTTTCTTT.